Below are 30 T cell receptor beta chains sequenced from a single sample in a study of T cell responses to AZD1222 COVID-19 vaccine. Here immunoSEQ multiplex PCR was the method, and the copy in TCRdb shows in-frame clones only, minus some. The sample consists of 85,000 to 130,000 clones, about 87% of them appearing once. This material consisted of peripheral blood, taken on day 0 of AZD1222 vaccination. The receptors were sampled from an adult in good health.

The rearrangement uses TRBV28 and TRBJ1-2; D is perhaps TRBD1 (6 bases). V gave up 4 bases and J gave up 5 bases, with 11 bases separating them. This CDR3 is 13 amino acids long. Germline CDR1 is MDHEN and CDR2 is SYDVKM. CDR3 DNA: TGTGCCAGCAGTTCCGACAGGCTTTATGGCTACACCTTC. It encodes CASSSDRLYGYTF.

This clone showed up just a few times. This chain links TRBV7-2 with TRBJ1-3; weak D call: TRBD1 (6 bases). The CDR3 runs 15 residues. The V end was cut by 10 bases, the J end by 0 bases, with 16 bases between. Germline values: CDR1 SGHTA, CDR2 FQGNSA. The CDR3 nucleotides are TGTGCCACCCAGACAGGCTCTTCCTCTGGAAACACCATATATTTT. It yields the protein CATQTGSSSGNTIYF.

The chain is built from TRBV29-1 and TRBJ1-2, with D maybe TRBD1 (5 bases). CDR1 SQVTM and CDR2 ANQGSEA come from the germline V gene. Deletions cut 5 bases from V and 8 bases from J, with 24 bases between. This CDR3 region has 15 residues. The CDR3 coding sequence is TGCAGCGTTTTACCGGGACTTAACCTCCTGGGAGGCTACACCTTC. It translates to CSVLPGLNLLGGYTF.

This sequence joins TRBV6-5 and TRBJ1-5, with 7 positions matching TRBD1. The ends lost 6 bases at V and 3 bases at J; junction bases unmatched: 8. Germline loops: CDR1 MNHEY, CDR2 SVGAGI. CDR3 size: 15 residues. The CDR3 spells CASSLEGAINQPQHF. The CDR3 coding sequence is TGTGCCAGCAGCCTGGAGGGGGCCATCAATCAGCCCCAGCATTTT.

This clone was detected only once. The gene calls are TRBV5-5 and TRBJ1-4; D is perhaps TRBD1 (5 bases). Germline V lookup: CDR1 SGHKS, CDR2 YYEKEE (reference sequence). The CDR3 runs 13 residues. The V end was cut by 4 bases, the J end by 3 bases, with 7 bases between. CDR3 loop: CASSLGPNEKLFF. The CDR3, as DNA: TGTGCCAGCAGCCTGGGGCCTAATGAAAAACTGTTTTTT.

This clone was seen only once. The rearrangement links TRBV30 to TRBJ1-3, with 7 nucleotides matching TRBD1. Germline loops: CDR1 GTSNPN, CDR2 SVGIG (reference sequence). V trimming: 1 base; J trimming: 0 bases; junction bases outside the gene matches: 9. There are 17 residues in the CDR3. Here the CDR3 DNA reads TGTGCCTGGAGTGAGTTAGGGGGCACTCGCTCTGGAAACACCATATATTTT. Translation gives CAWSELGGTRSGNTIYF.

The chain is built from TRBV29-1 and TRBJ2-7; a possible D gene is TRBD2 (7 bases). The CDR3 extends over 13 amino acids. Trimming shortened V by 6 bases and J by 3 bases, and 15 bases separated the two germline ends. Germline V gene sequence: CDR1 SQVTM, CDR2 ANQGSEA. The CDR3 nucleotides are TGCAGCGTCCGAGGGGGGGCGAGCTACGAGCAGTACTTC. It specifies CSVRGGASYEQYF.

The rearrangement joins TRBV7-2 to TRBJ2-2, with D perhaps matching TRBD1 (6 bases). Germline loops: CDR1 SGHTA, CDR2 FQGNSA. The CDR3 runs 16 residues. V lost 5 bases and J lost 6, with 19 bases in between. CDR3 residues: CASSQAGGNPSGELFF. The CDR3 DNA is TGTGCCAGCAGCCAAGCTGGGGGCAATCCGTCCGGGGAGCTGTTTTTT.

V usage is TRBV24-1 and J usage is TRBJ2-3, with 8 nucleotides matching TRBD2. Germline V gives CDR1 KGHDR, CDR2 SFDVKD. There are 13 residues in the CDR3. J lost 5 bases, V lost 9 bases, and 6 bases had no gene match. The CDR3 DNA is TGTGCCACCCGGGCGGGAGGTGGAGATACGCAGTATTTT. It yields the protein CATRAGGGDTQYF.

The chain joins TRBV12-2 to TRBJ2-1; the table assigns TRBD2, which was not confirmed against the DNA. TRBV12-2 is a documented pseudogene. The CDR3 sequence is 12 residues long. The DNA of the CDR3 is TGTGCGAGGGATAGACCTTCAGGTGAGCAGTTCTTC. Translating it yields CARDRPSGEQFF.

The V call is TRBV5-8, the J call TRBJ1-2, with 7 bases aligning to TRBD1. The germline CDR1 and CDR2 sequences are SGHTS and YDEGEE. CDR3 length: 13 residues. Unmatched junction bases numbered 9, after V lost 6 bases and J lost 7 bases. The CDR3 is CASTDRVLLGYTF. CDR3 nucleotides: TGTGCCAGCACTGACAGGGTTTTGCTTGGCTACACCTTC.

This rearrangement joins TRBV7-9 to TRBJ1-2, with 7 bases aligning to TRBD1. The J segment lost 5 bases and the V segment lost 4 bases, leaving 7 bases of the junction unmatched. CDR1 is SEHNR, CDR2 FQNEAQ, per germline (reference sequence). The CDR3 extends over 14 amino acids. In DNA, the CDR3 is TGTGCCAGCAGCTCGACGGGACAGCATTATGGCTACACCTTC. Its protein is CASSSTGQHYGYTF.

The chain is built from TRBV19 and TRBJ2-5; 9 bases align to TRBD1. The CDR3 has 13 residues. Per the germline V gene, CDR1 is LNHDA and CDR2 is SQIVND (reference sequence). V shed 11 bases, J shed 1 base, and the junction held 5 bases outside the gene matches. CDR3 nucleotide sequence: TGTGCCTACCCGGGACAGGGCCAAGAGACCCAGTACTTC. Its protein is CAYPGQGQETQYF.

The chain links TRBV5-1 to TRBJ2-7; 8 bases align to TRBD2. The CDR3 covers 15 residues. Trimming removed 4 bases from V and 1 base from J; junction bases left unmatched: 7. Germline assignment: CDR1 SGHRS and CDR2 YFSETQ. The CDR3 sequence is CASSHRVAGSYEQYF. The CDR3 DNA is TGCGCCAGCAGCCACCGGGTAGCGGGATCCTACGAGCAGTACTTC.

The chain links TRBV2 to TRBJ2-3, with D perhaps matching TRBD2 (6 bases). Germline V gene sequence: CDR1 SNHLY, CDR2 FYNNEI. CDR3 length: 15 residues. With 2 bases removed from V and 8 bases from J, the gap between germline ends came to 17 bases. The CDR3 region has the DNA TGTGCCAGCAGTGAATACGGGGGAGGTGATGGTACGCAGTATTTT. This gives the protein CASSEYGGGDGTQYF.

This chain links TRBV5-6 with TRBJ2-3; no firm D call. V lost 7 bases and J 6 bases, leaving 15 bases between the germline ends. This CDR3 region has 13 residues. Looked up from germline, CDR1 is SGHDT and CDR2 is YYEEEE. CDR3 protein: CASYLLRADTQYF. CDR3 nucleotides: TGTGCCAGCTACCTCCTCCGGGCCGATACGCAGTATTTT.

The rearrangement uses TRBV11-3 and TRBJ1-2; 7 bases match TRBD1. From germline, CDR1 is SGHNT and CDR2 YENEEA. The CDR3 contains 16 residues. V lost 4 bases to trimming and J lost 6 bases; unmatched junction nucleotides: 14. This CDR3 is CASSSCGGDRVNGYTF. CDR3 nucleotides: TGTGCCAGCAGCTCATGCGGGGGCGACAGGGTGAATGGCTACACCTTC.

The chain joins TRBV6-5 to TRBJ1-5; 9 positions agree with TRBD1. Per the germline V gene, CDR1 is MNHEY and CDR2 is SVGAGI. With 6 bases clipped from V and 7 bases from J, the junction kept 7 bases outside the gene matches. This CDR3 is built from 14 residues. CDR3 nucleotides: TGTGCCAGCAGGGTAAACAGGGGGCAACAGCCCCAGCATTTT. Its translation is CASRVNRGQQPQHF.

In this sample, this clone turned up once. V gene TRBV28 combines with J gene TRBJ2-7; the D is unclear. CDR3 length: 12 residues. The germline V gene encodes CDR1 MDHEN and CDR2 SYDVKM. Between the trimmed V and J ends, which lost 3 bases and 2 bases, there was a span of 5 bases. The CDR3 loop is CASSFAAYEQYF. The CDR3, as DNA: TGTGCCAGCAGTTTTGCGGCCTACGAGCAGTACTTC.

As to this clone: Mismatch with germline at one junction end may stem from a read error. This chain joins TRBV11-3 and TRBJ2-7; D gene unclear. Germline CDR1 is SGHNT and CDR2 is YENEEA. CDR3 length: 12 residues. CDR3 sequence: CASSLDQSGRDF. The CDR3 nucleotides are TGTGCCAGCAGCTTAGATCAATCAGGTCGGGACTTC.

J is TRBJ1-1 and V is TRBV18; 8 bases are shared with TRBD1. The germline CDR1 and CDR2 sequences are KGHSH and LQKENI. This CDR3 is 12 amino acids long. The V gene end was trimmed by 3 bases and the J gene end by 11 bases; junction bases not matched to a gene: 5. In DNA form, the CDR3 reads TGTGCCAGCTCACCCTACAGGGGGACGGCTTTCTTT. This sequence encodes CASSPYRGTAFF.

This rearrangement joins TRBV6-5 to TRBJ2-3, with TRBD1 as a possible D gene (5 bases). The CDR3 extends over 15 amino acids. Between the trimmed V and J ends, which lost 8 bases and 2 bases, there was a span of 17 bases. Germline-derived CDR1 and CDR2 are MNHEY and SVGAGI. CDR3 nucleotide sequence: TGTGCCAGCGGCCAGGGCAGGTCGATCACAGATACGCAGTATTTT. It translates to CASGQGRSITDTQYF.

V and J are TRBV14 and TRBJ1-1, with no clear D. Deletions cut 4 bases from V and 0 bases from J, with 6 bases between. The V gene's germline CDR1 is SGHDN and CDR2 FVKESK. The CDR3 covers 13 residues. CDR3 amino acids: CASSRSLNTEAFF. The CDR3 bases are TGTGCCAGCAGCCGGAGTTTGAACACTGAAGCTTTCTTT.

The chain uses TRBV4-3 and TRBJ2-1, with 15 bases lining up with TRBD2. Trimming at V came to 4 bases and at J to 7 bases, leaving 2 bases not matched to a gene. The CDR3 spans 15 residues. Per the germline V gene, CDR1 is LGHNA and CDR2 is YSLEER. CDR3 protein: CASSLGTSGRNEQFF. Here the CDR3 DNA reads TGCGCCAGCAGCCTCGGGACTAGCGGGAGGAATGAGCAGTTCTTC.

The V call is TRBV28, the J call TRBJ1-2; TRBD1 matches 7 bases. Germline CDR1 MDHEN, CDR2 SYDVKM. The CDR3 loop spans 15 amino acids. V lost 5 bases to trimming and J lost 3 bases; unmatched junction nucleotides: 9. The CDR3 sequence: CASSRDEGADYGYTF. In DNA, the CDR3 is TGTGCCAGCAGTCGGGATGAGGGGGCTGACTATGGCTACACCTTC.

This sequence joins TRBV4-2 and TRBJ1-2; 10 bases fit TRBD1. Germline CDR1 and CDR2: LGHNA and YNFKEQ. The CDR3 is 16 amino acids. Unmatched junction bases numbered 9, after V lost 4 bases and J lost 4 bases. The CDR3 sequence is CASSPDRGRASYGYTF. CDR3 sequence (DNA): TGTGCCAGCAGCCCAGACAGGGGGCGGGCCAGCTATGGCTACACCTTC.

This clone was detected only once. This rearrangement joins TRBV28 to TRBJ2-7; 11 nucleotides align to TRBD2. V shed 4 bases, J shed 3 bases, and the junction held 5 bases outside the gene matches. This CDR3 region has 15 residues. From germline, CDR1 is MDHEN and CDR2 SYDVKM. CDR3 in amino acids: CASSSPGTSGYEQYF. CDR3 nucleotides: TGTGCCAGCAGTTCTCCGGGGACTAGCGGCTACGAGCAGTACTTC.

The V call is TRBV5-5, the J call TRBJ2-2; TRBD1 might be the D (6 bases). The V end was cut by 3 bases, the J end by 0 bases, with 9 bases between. Germline values: CDR1 SGHKS, CDR2 YYEKEE (reference sequence). This CDR3 region has 15 residues. The DNA of the CDR3 is TGTGCCAGCAGCTACAGGGTGACGAACACCGGGGAGCTGTTTTTT. It translates to CASSYRVTNTGELFF. The variable domain in full, completed from reference TRBV5-5 and TRBJ2-2, reads DAGVTQSPTHLIKTRGQQVTLRCSPISGHKSVSWYQQVLGQGPQFIFQYYEKEERGRGNFPDRFSARQFPNYSSELNVNALLLGDSALYLCASSYRVTNTGELFFGEGSRLTVL.

The genes are TRBV1 and TRBJ2-7; the listed D gene, TRBD2, was not tested against the DNA. TRBV1 is a pseudogene. The CDR3 covers 15 residues. The CDR3 coding sequence is TGCACCAGCAGCCTTCGCGGAGACCGGGTGTACGAGCAGTACTTC. Translated: CTSSLRGDRVYEQYF.

V is TRBV24-1 and J is TRBJ1-1; TRBD1 is a possible D gene (6 bases). The V and J ends lost 4 bases and 1 base respectively, with 12 bases between them. Germline lookup yields CDR1 KGHDR and CDR2 SFDVKD. CDR3 length: 15 residues. The CDR3 nucleotides are TGTGCCACCAGTGACACAGGGCACCCGAACACTGAAGCTTTCTTT. Amino acid sequence: CATSDTGHPNTEAFF.